This T cell receptor (beta chain) was recovered during a study of cytotoxic CD8 clonotypes in ibrutinib-treated CLL. About the research overall: Patient counts were about 12 relapsed/refractory, roughly 15 treatment-naive and about 17 IGHV unmutated. Sequenced samples delivered averages of roughly 260,000 productive templates and around 90,000 productive rearrangements. Regarding the study as a whole: Having risen at ibrutinib response, clonality had fallen back toward baseline by progression. Stable or contracted on treatment, public clonotypes were also uncommon.

As for this clone: Antigen specificity is unknown.

Trimming removed 3 bases at V and 7 bases at J, with 9 bases between. Germline-derived CDR1 and CDR2 are MNHEY and SMNVEV (reference sequence). CDR3 length equals 13 residues. The assay was immunoSEQ multiplex PCR, and TCRdb's table has in-frame clones only and misses some. The table lists approximately 140,000 clones, around 93% of them singletons. The receptor comes from a human donor with chronic lymphocytic leukemia. The V and J genes are TRBV27 and TRBJ1-4; D unresolved. The specimen was PBMCs, collected after 12 months of ibrutinib treatment. The CDR3 DNA reads as TGTGCCAGCAGTTTTGGGAGACGTGAAAAACTGTTTTTT. Protein sequence: CASSFGRREKLFF.